These 32 T cell receptor beta chains originate from one sample sequenced in a study of beta chain features in type 1 diabetes. The isolated RNA, all of it, was reverse transcribed, so expressed TCRB transcripts were what got sequenced. Only in-frame clones appear in the TCRdb table, and some are missing; sequencing was by immunoSEQ multiplex PCR. Of hundreds of thousands of clones listed, around 30% are singletons. The sequenced material came from naive CD4+ T cells from blood. The source is a man between 18 and 29 years old in good health.

This clone has just a few counts. V and J are TRBV30 and TRBJ2-7; D may be TRBD2 (5 bases). The CDR3 has 14 amino acids. Per germline, CDR1 GTSNPN and CDR2 SVGIG (reference sequence). Trimming stripped 2 bases from V and 2 bases from J, with 13 bases between. The CDR3: CAWSPRRVAYEQYF. CDR3 coding DNA: TGTGCCTGGAGTCCCCGGCGGGTCGCCTACGAGCAGTACTTC.

In its sample, this clone was seen a few times. This chain links TRBV5-1 with TRBJ2-1; 9 bases align to TRBD2. With 5 bases clipped from V and 6 bases from J, the junction kept 9 bases outside the gene matches. Germline V CDR1 and CDR2: SGHRS, YFSETQ. This CDR3 is 15 amino acids long. Written as DNA, the CDR3 is TGCGCCAGCAGATCTAGCGGGGTGTTTATCAATGAGCAGTTCTTC. As protein: CASRSSGVFINEQFF.

The chain couples TRBV29-1 to TRBJ2-7, with 7 bases that match TRBD1. With V trimmed by 4 bases and J by 2 bases, 5 bases remained unmatched. CDR3 length: 13 amino acids. From germline, CDR1 is SQVTM and CDR2 ANQGSEA. Written as DNA, the CDR3 is TGCAGCGTTGGAGGGGGCAATACCTACGAGCAGTACTTC. Its protein product is CSVGGGNTYEQYF.

This clone came up a few times. V is TRBV5-1 and J is TRBJ2-5; perhaps TRBD2 as D (5 bases). There are 14 residues in the CDR3. Looked up from germline, CDR1 is SGHRS and CDR2 is YFSETQ. V was pared by 1 base and J by 2 bases, with 9 bases between. CDR3: CASSLMRVQETQYF. CDR3 DNA: TGCGCCAGCAGCTTGATGCGGGTACAAGAGACCCAGTACTTC.

The chain joins TRBV29-1 to TRBJ2-1; 10 nucleotides line up with TRBD2. Trimming at V came to 4 bases and at J to 0 bases, leaving 3 bases not matched to a gene. This CDR3 contains 15 residues. Germline CDR1 reads SQVTM; CDR2 reads ANQGSEA. The chain's CDR3 is CSVVSGRASYNEQFF. The CDR3 DNA follows: TGCAGCGTTGTAAGCGGGAGGGCCTCCTACAATGAGCAGTTCTTC.

The chain combines TRBV5-4 with TRBJ2-7, with no clear D. This CDR3 is built from 15 residues. Trimming cost V 0 bases and J 3 bases, with 13 bases left between them. Germline V gene data show CDR1 as SGHNT and CDR2 as YYREEE (reference sequence). Here the CDR3 reads CASSLDLGNNYEQYF. CDR3 DNA: TGTGCCAGCAGCTTGGACCTGGGCAACAACTACGAGCAGTACTTC.

This clone turned up a few times. The J gene is TRBJ1-3, the V gene TRBV30, with D possibly being TRBD1 (5 bases). The CDR3 has 14 residues. In germline, CDR1 is GTSNPN, CDR2 SVGIG (reference sequence). Trimming took 2 bases from V and 2 from J, leaving 10 bases between them. CDR3 in DNA: TGTGCCTGGAGTACCGGGGGGACTGGAAACACCATATATTTT. Translation: CAWSTGGTGNTIYF.

The V and J genes are TRBV5-1 and TRBJ2-1, with 8 bases lining up with TRBD2. The CDR3 consists of 15 residues. The trim removed 3 bases at V and 6 bases at J, leaving 8 bases unmatched. The germline V gene encodes CDR1 SGHRS and CDR2 YFSETQ. CDR3 region: CASSSAGEGGNEQFF. The CDR3 DNA is TGCGCCAGCAGCTCAGCGGGAGAAGGAGGCAATGAGCAGTTCTTC.

A few counts support this clone. This chain connects TRBV12-5 to TRBJ2-3, with 9 bases fitting TRBD2. This CDR3 comprises 15 residues. The V gene's germline CDR1 is LGHNT and CDR2 FRNRAP. J gave up 4 bases and V 3 bases, and 5 bases lay outside the gene matches. CDR3 protein: CASGFPSGIADTQYF. The CDR3 region has the DNA TGTGCTAGTGGTTTCCCTAGCGGGATAGCAGATACGCAGTATTTT.

The table lists this clone with a few counts. This chain joins TRBV2 and TRBJ2-1; D not resolved. The V end was cut by 7 bases, the J end by 6 bases, with 7 bases between. CDR1 is SNHLY and CDR2 is FYNNEI in the germline V gene. The CDR3 is 11 amino acids. CDR3 DNA: TGTGCCAGCAAAGGAAGCAATGAGCAGTTCTTC. Translating gives CASKGSNEQFF.

In this sample, this clone turned up a few times. CDR3: CASSPFTDTQYF. CDR3 DNA sequence: TGTGCCAGCAGCCCCTTCACAGATACGCAGTATTTT. The chain joins TRBV11-2 to TRBJ2-3; D is unclear. Looked up from germline, CDR1 is SGHAT and CDR2 is FQNNGV. Trimming removed 5 bases at V and 2 bases at J, with 5 bases between. The CDR3 consists of 12 residues.

This clone was found a few times. This chain connects TRBV7-2 to TRBJ2-3; 8 nucleotides match TRBD1. Germline V CDR1 and CDR2: SGHTA, FQGNSA. Trimming at V came to 2 bases and at J to 3 bases, leaving 7 bases not matched to a gene. The CDR3 totals 16 residues. In nucleotides, the CDR3 is TGTGCCAGCAGCTTAAGCAGGGGGCGTCTAACAGATACGCAGTATTTT. This encodes CASSLSRGRLTDTQYF. Filled out from reference TRBV7-2 and TRBJ2-3, the complete variable domain reads GAGVSQSPSNKVTEKGKDVELRCDPISGHTALYWYRQSLGQGLEFLIYFQGNSAPDKSGLPSDRFSAERTGGSVSTLTIQRTQQEDSAVYLCASSLSRGRLTDTQYFGPGTRLTVL.

This clone was seen a handful of times. The genes are TRBV29-1 and TRBJ2-1; D may correspond to TRBD1 or TRBD2 (5 bases each). Germline values: CDR1 SQVTM, CDR2 ANQGSEA. The CDR3 totals 13 residues. V shed 6 bases and J shed 8 bases, with 17 bases lying between them. CDR3 region: CSVAGTRGDEQFF. The CDR3 DNA is TGCAGCGTGGCCGGCACCCGGGGCGATGAGCAGTTCTTC.

The chain joins TRBV29-1 to TRBJ2-7; TRBD1 might be the D (6 bases). Trimming left V 6 bases short and J 0 bases short, with 15 bases between. The CDR3 contains 14 residues. The V gene's germline CDR1 is SQVTM and CDR2 ANQGSEA. The chain's CDR3 is CSVTGHGTSYEQYF. CDR3 DNA sequence: TGCAGCGTGACGGGACACGGGACCTCCTACGAGCAGTACTTC.

This clone appeared a few times. This chain connects TRBV2 to TRBJ2-5; 7 bases agree with TRBD2. The CDR3 has 13 residues. V lost 3 bases, J lost 5 bases, and 3 bases stayed unmatched. From germline, CDR1 is SNHLY and CDR2 FYNNEI. For the CDR3, the DNA is TGTGCCAGCAGTGACCGGGGAGGGGAGACCCAGTACTTC. Translating it yields CASSDRGGETQYF.

This clone has more than one count but fewer than ten. This chain uses TRBV29-1 with TRBJ1-4; D is ambiguous. Germline V gene sequence: CDR1 SQVTM, CDR2 ANQGSEA. The CDR3 runs to 14 residues. Trimming left V 0 bases short and J 11 bases short, with 16 bases between. The CDR3 DNA is TGCAGCGTTGAAGAGCCTGCTTTGCCTGGGAAACTGTTTTTT. As protein: CSVEEPALPGKLFF.

The genes are TRBV18 and TRBJ2-1, with D unresolved. This CDR3 has 15 amino acids. Between the trimmed V and J ends, which lost 3 bases and 0 bases, there was a span of 9 bases. Germline assignment: CDR1 KGHSH and CDR2 LQKENI. The CDR3: CASSPDGFSYNEQFF. CDR3 bases: TGTGCCAGCTCACCCGACGGTTTCTCCTACAATGAGCAGTTCTTC. Supplemented by reference TRBV18 and TRBJ2-1, the full variable domain reads NAGVMQNPRHLVRRRGQEARLRCSPMKGHSHVYWYRQLPEEGLKFMVYLQKENIIDESGMPKERFSAEFPKEGPSILRIQQVVRGDSAAYFCASSPDGFSYNEQFFGPGTRLTVL.

This chain links TRBV28 with TRBJ2-1; D is possibly TRBD1 (5 bases). V was trimmed by 5 bases and J by 5 bases, leaving 13 bases between them. CDR1 and CDR2 (germline): MDHEN, SYDVKM. The CDR3 has 14 residues. This chain's CDR3 is CASSRWGGHNEQFF. CDR3 DNA: TGTGCCAGCAGTCGTTGGGGCGGACACAATGAGCAGTTCTTC.

J is TRBJ2-1 and V is TRBV30; TRBD2 agrees at 10 bases. CDR3 length equals 18 residues. Germline CDR1 is GTSNPN and CDR2 is SVGIG (reference sequence). Trimming took 4 bases from V and 7 from J; bases not matched to a gene: 19. In DNA form, the CDR3 reads TGTGCCTGGACGGGAAAGCGGGAGGGGAGGAACAGGTGGAATGAGCAGTTCTTC. Translating gives CAWTGKREGRNRWNEQFF.

The rearrangement joins TRBV18 to TRBJ2-3; possible D gene TRBD2, 5 bases. Deletions cut 3 bases from V and 1 base from J, with 14 bases between. This CDR3 has 16 amino acids. CDR1 KGHSH and CDR2 LQKENI come from the germline V gene. CDR3: CASSPRSGSGTDTQYF. The DNA of the CDR3 is TGTGCCAGCTCACCGCGGTCTGGTAGCGGCACAGATACGCAGTATTTT.

This clone was observed a handful of times. The chain joins TRBV14 to TRBJ1-1; TRBD1 matches at 8 bases. Germline lookup yields CDR1 SGHDN and CDR2 FVKESK. J lost 1 base, V lost 4 bases, and 8 bases had no gene match. The CDR3 totals 16 residues. CDR3: CASSRWVGTGNTEAFF. The CDR3 region has the DNA TGTGCCAGCAGCCGCTGGGTCGGGACAGGGAACACTGAAGCTTTCTTT.

In regard to this clone: The same CDR3 also results from other DNA sequences found in this sample. V and J are TRBV6-1 and TRBJ2-7; the match to TRBD2 covers 11 bases. The CDR3 extends over 14 amino acids. Looked up from germline, CDR1 is MNHNS and CDR2 is SASEGT. After removal of 8 bases from V and 1 base from J, the junction contained 4 bases not matched to a gene. The CDR3 region has the DNA TGTGCCAGCCGTCTAGCGGGAGGATCCTACGAGCAGTACTTC. This sequence encodes CASRLAGGSYEQYF.

In its sample, this clone was seen once. The chain uses TRBV11-2 and TRBJ2-5, with unresolved D. Per germline, CDR1 SGHAT and CDR2 FQNNGV. This CDR3 contains 12 residues. Trimming left V 4 bases short and J 5 bases short, with 8 bases between. DNA of the CDR3: TGTGCCAGCAGCTGGACCTACGAGACCCAGTACTTC. It yields the protein CASSWTYETQYF.

The chain combines TRBV28 with TRBJ2-5, with 7 nucleotides matching TRBD1. The CDR3 consists of 13 residues. Germline-derived CDR1 and CDR2 are MDHEN and SYDVKM. V was pared by 5 bases and J by 5 bases, with 5 bases of the junction left unmatched. The CDR3 DNA follows: TGTGCCAGCAGTCTCGGACAGGTCGAGACCCAGTACTTC. It codes for CASSLGQVETQYF.

This clone was seen only a few times. This chain links TRBV30 with TRBJ1-2, with 7 nucleotides matching TRBD1. From germline, CDR1 is GTSNPN and CDR2 SVGIG (reference sequence). The ends lost 5 bases at V and 4 bases at J; junction bases unmatched: 7. CDR3 length: 13 residues. CDR3 amino acids: CAWATGELYGYTF. DNA of the CDR3: TGTGCCTGGGCTACAGGGGAGCTCTATGGCTACACCTTC.

This clone was seen only a few times. The chain links TRBV19 to TRBJ2-2; D is unresolved. Deletions cut 1 base from V and 0 bases from J, with 0 bases between. Germline lookup yields CDR1 LNHDA and CDR2 SQIVND (reference sequence). This CDR3 has 13 amino acids. CDR3 loop: CASSIANTGELFF. Here the CDR3 DNA reads TGTGCCAGTAGTATAGCGAACACCGGGGAGCTGTTTTTT.

A few counts support this clone. This rearrangement joins TRBV27 to TRBJ2-4, with 9 nucleotides matching TRBD1. V gave up 4 bases and J gave up 5 bases; unmatched junction bases: 0. CDR3 size: 13 residues. Looked up from germline, CDR1 is MNHEY and CDR2 is SMNVEV (reference sequence). DNA of the CDR3: TGTGCCAGCAGTTGGACAGGGGAAAACATTCAGTACTTC. Translated, it gives CASSWTGENIQYF.

CDR3 nucleotides: TGTGCCTGGAGGGACAGGGAGGTTTTGGGCAATGAGCAGTTCTTC. The encoded protein is CAWRDREVLGNEQFF. The rearrangement uses TRBV30 and TRBJ2-1; TRBD1 matches 8 bases. CDR3 length equals 15 residues. V gave up 3 bases and J gave up 6 bases; unmatched junction bases: 10. The V gene's germline CDR1 is GTSNPN and CDR2 SVGIG (reference sequence).

This clone was recorded a few times. As DNA, the CDR3 is TGTGCCAGCAGCCGTCCGGCCGTGAATGAGCAGTTCTTC. Its protein product is CASSRPAVNEQFF. The rearrangement uses TRBV28 and TRBJ2-1; D unresolved. V was pared by 6 bases and J by 7 bases, with 13 bases between. Per the germline V gene, CDR1 is MDHEN and CDR2 is SYDVKM. The CDR3 has 13 amino acids.

CDR3 DNA sequence: TGTGCCTGGAGCACGGGACAGGCAAGCACAGATACGCAGTATTTT. It translates to CAWSTGQASTDTQYF. The chain is built from TRBV30 and TRBJ2-3; TRBD1 agrees at 8 bases. The germline V gene encodes CDR1 GTSNPN and CDR2 SVGIG (reference sequence). This CDR3 has 15 amino acids. V dropped 3 bases and J dropped 0; count of bases not matched to a gene: 5.

The V gene is TRBV20-1, the J gene TRBJ2-4; D assignment may be TRBD1 or TRBD2 (5 bases each). The germline V and J ends were trimmed by 6 bases and 4 bases, with 7 bases remaining between them. Germline values: CDR1 DFQATT, CDR2 SNEGSKA (reference sequence). CDR3 length: 11 residues. The CDR3 protein is CSAGTKNIQYF. As DNA, the CDR3 is TGCAGTGCCGGGACGAAAAACATTCAGTACTTC.

The V gene is TRBV19, the J gene TRBJ2-7, with 8 positions matching TRBD2. V shed 3 bases and J 3 bases; nucleotides not matched to a gene: 4. Germline V CDR1 and CDR2: LNHDA, SQIVND (reference sequence). This CDR3 has 14 amino acids. The CDR3 protein is CASSIASGRYEQYF. The CDR3 DNA reads TGTGCCAGTAGTATTGCTAGCGGGCGCTACGAGCAGTACTTC.